Below are 7 T cell receptor beta chains sequenced from a single sample in a study of blood T cell repertoires in COVID-19 (dated by TCRdb to the early 2020s). Library generation was performed with the immunoSEQ multiplex PCR assay. TCRdb limited this immuneACCESS table to in-frame rearrangements with V and J called. A share of clones is missing; checked studies link under half to unresolved V genes, and the rest is unexplained. Across this sample there are some 150,000 clones, with roughly nine tenths seen only once. The top ten clones comprise 1% to 1.5% of the sample. The material sequenced was PBMCs or T cells enriched from blood (not recorded which). Receptor source: a human donor with acute COVID-19. The donor label of this sample is uncertain.

The V and J genes are TRBV30 and TRBJ2-5, with D unclear. Trimming left V 2 bases short and J 5 bases short, with 9 bases between. This CDR3 is built from 12 residues. Germline V gives CDR1 GTSNPN, CDR2 SVGIG (reference sequence). The CDR3 DNA follows: TGTGCCTGGAGTCCCCCCGGGGAGACCCAGTACTTC. Amino acid sequence: CAWSPPGETQYF.

Only one count was recorded for this clone. The chain uses TRBV11-2 and TRBJ2-5; D gene uncertain. The CDR3 runs to 14 residues. Germline V lookup: CDR1 SGHAT, CDR2 FQNNGV. Trimming removed 0 bases from V and 4 bases from J, with 9 bases in between. The CDR3 loop is CASSLDLRGETQYF. The CDR3 DNA is TGTGCCAGCAGCTTAGATCTGCGAGGAGAGACCCAGTACTTC.

This chain joins TRBV20-1 and TRBJ1-1; a possible D gene is TRBD1 (6 bases). Per the germline V gene, CDR1 is DFQATT and CDR2 is SNEGSKA (reference sequence). V lost 3 bases, J lost 1 base, and 15 bases lay in between. This CDR3 spans 15 amino acids. CDR3 loop: CSASPMMTGNTEAFF. The CDR3 nucleotides read TGCAGTGCTAGTCCTATGATGACAGGGAACACTGAAGCTTTCTTT.

The chain is built from TRBV24-1 and TRBJ2-3; 11 bases line up with TRBD2. CDR3 length: 16 residues. V shed 4 bases and J 7 bases; nucleotides not matched to a gene: 9. Germline CDR1 KGHDR, CDR2 SFDVKD. The CDR3 loop reads CATSEVPTSGVYTQYF. CDR3 DNA: TGTGCCACCAGTGAGGTCCCGACTAGCGGGGTTTATACGCAGTATTTT.

This chain connects TRBV3-1 (or the pseudogene TRBV3-2) to TRBJ1-2; no firm D call. The V gene lost 0 bases and the J gene lost 8 bases, with 16 bases spanning the gap. The CDR3 extends over 15 amino acids. CDR1 and CDR2 from the germline V gene are LGHDT and YNNKEL (reference sequence). The chain's CDR3 is CASSQDHEGVGGYTF. The CDR3, as DNA: TGTGCCAGCAGCCAAGATCACGAGGGAGTGGGCGGCTACACCTTC.

In this sample, this clone turned up a few times. The genes are TRBV9 and TRBJ1-4; 9 bases line up with TRBD1. The CDR3 runs 16 residues. CDR1 SGDLS and CDR2 YYNGEE come from the germline V gene. V shed 3 bases, J shed 7 bases, and the junction held 10 bases outside the gene matches. The CDR3 DNA follows: TGTGCCAGCAGCGCGTCTCTACAGGGGGCCGTTGAAAAACTGTTTTTT. Translated, it gives CASSASLQGAVEKLFF.

This sequence joins TRBV9 and TRBJ2-3; 11 nucleotides line up with TRBD1. J lost 3 bases, V lost 2 bases, and 14 bases had no gene match. Germline values: CDR1 SGDLS, CDR2 YYNGEE. This CDR3 comprises 19 residues. This CDR3 reads CASSVRYLPGQGVTDTQYF. As DNA, the CDR3 is TGTGCCAGCAGCGTCCGATACCTCCCGGGACAGGGGGTAACAGATACGCAGTATTTT.